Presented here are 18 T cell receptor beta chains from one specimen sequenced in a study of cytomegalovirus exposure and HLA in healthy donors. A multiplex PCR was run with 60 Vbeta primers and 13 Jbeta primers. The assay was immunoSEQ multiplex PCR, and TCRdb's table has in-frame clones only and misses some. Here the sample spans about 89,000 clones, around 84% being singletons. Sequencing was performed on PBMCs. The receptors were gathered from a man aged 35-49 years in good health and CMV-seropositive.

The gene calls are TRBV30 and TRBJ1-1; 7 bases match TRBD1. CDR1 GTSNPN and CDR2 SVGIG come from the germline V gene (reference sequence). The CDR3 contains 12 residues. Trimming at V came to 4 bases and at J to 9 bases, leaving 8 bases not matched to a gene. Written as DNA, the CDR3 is TGTGCCTGGATCCCGGGACAGCTAAAAGCTTTCTTT. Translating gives CAWIPGQLKAFF.

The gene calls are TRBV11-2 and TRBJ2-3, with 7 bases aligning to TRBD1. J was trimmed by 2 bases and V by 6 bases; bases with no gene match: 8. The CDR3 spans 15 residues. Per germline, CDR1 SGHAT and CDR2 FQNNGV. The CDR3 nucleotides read TGTGCCAGCAGAAAAAGAGAGGGGGCCACAGATACGCAGTATTTT. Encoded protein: CASRKREGATDTQYF.

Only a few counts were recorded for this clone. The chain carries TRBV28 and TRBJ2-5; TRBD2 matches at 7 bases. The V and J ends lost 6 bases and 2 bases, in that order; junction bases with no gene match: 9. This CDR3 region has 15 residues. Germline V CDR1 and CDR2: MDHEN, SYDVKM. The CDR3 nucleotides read TGTGCCAGCAGCATCCCGGGACTAACACAAGAGACCCAGTACTTC. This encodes CASSIPGLTQETQYF.

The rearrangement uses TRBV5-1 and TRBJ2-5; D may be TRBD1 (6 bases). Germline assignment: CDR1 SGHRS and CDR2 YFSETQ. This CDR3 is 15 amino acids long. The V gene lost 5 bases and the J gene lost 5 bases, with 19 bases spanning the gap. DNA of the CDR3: TGCGCCAGCAGACGACTGGCAAGAAGGGGGGAGACCCAGTACTTC. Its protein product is CASRRLARRGETQYF.

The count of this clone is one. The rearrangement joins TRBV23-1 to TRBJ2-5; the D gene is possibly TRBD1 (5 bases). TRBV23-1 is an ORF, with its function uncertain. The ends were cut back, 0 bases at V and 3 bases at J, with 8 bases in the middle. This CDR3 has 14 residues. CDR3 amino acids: CASSQSSGKETQYF. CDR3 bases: TGCGCCAGCAGTCAATCCTCAGGGAAAGAGACCCAGTACTTC.

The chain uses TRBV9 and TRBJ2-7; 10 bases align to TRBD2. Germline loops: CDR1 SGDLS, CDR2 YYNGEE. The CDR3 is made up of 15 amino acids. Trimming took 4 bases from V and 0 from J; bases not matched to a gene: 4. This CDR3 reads CASSSSGGPSYEQYF. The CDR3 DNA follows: TGTGCCAGCAGCTCTAGCGGGGGCCCCTCCTACGAGCAGTACTTC.

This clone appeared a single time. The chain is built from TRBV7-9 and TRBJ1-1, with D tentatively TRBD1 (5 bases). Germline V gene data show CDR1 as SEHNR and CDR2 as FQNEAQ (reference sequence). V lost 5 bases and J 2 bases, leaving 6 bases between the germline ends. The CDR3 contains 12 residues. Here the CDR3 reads CASSRGNTEAFF. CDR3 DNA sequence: TGTGCCAGCAGCAGGGGTAACACTGAAGCTTTCTTT.

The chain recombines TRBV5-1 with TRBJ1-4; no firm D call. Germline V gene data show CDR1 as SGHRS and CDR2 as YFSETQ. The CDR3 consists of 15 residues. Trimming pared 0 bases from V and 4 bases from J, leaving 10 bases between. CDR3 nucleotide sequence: TGCGCCAGCAGCTTGGCGGGAACACTTAATGAAAAACTGTTTTTT. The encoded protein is CASSLAGTLNEKLFF. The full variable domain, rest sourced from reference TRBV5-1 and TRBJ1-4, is KAGVTQTPRYLIKTRGQQVTLSCSPISGHRSVSWYQQTPGQGLQFLFEYFSETQRNKGNFPGRFSGRQFSNSRSEMNVSTLELGDSALYLCASSLAGTLNEKLFFGSGTQLSVL.

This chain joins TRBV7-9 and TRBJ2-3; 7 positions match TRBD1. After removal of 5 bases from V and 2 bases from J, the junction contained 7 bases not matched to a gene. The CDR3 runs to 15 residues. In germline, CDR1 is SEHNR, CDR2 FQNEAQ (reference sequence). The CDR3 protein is CASSLWGQTTDTQYF. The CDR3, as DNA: TGTGCCAGCAGCCTCTGGGGACAGACCACAGATACGCAGTATTTT.

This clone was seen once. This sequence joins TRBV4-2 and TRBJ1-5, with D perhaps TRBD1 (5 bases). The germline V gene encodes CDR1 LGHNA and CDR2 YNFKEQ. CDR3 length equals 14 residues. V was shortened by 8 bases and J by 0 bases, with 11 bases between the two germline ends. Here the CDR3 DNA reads TGTGCCAGCGGCCGGGACTATAGCAATCAGCCCCAGCATTTT. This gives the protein CASGRDYSNQPQHF.

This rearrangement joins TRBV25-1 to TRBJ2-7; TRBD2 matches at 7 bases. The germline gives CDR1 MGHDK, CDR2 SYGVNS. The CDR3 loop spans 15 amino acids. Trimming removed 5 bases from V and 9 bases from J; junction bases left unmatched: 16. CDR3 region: CASSPLGLAALRQYF. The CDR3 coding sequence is TGTGCCAGCAGTCCGCTCGGGCTAGCGGCTTTGAGGCAGTACTTC.

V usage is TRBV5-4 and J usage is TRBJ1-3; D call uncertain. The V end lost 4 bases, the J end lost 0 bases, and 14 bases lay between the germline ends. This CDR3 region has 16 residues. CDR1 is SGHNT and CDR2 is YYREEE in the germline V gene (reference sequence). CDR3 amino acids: CASSRAGVDSGNTIYF. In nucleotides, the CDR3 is TGTGCCAGCAGCCGAGCGGGCGTAGACTCTGGAAACACCATATATTTT.

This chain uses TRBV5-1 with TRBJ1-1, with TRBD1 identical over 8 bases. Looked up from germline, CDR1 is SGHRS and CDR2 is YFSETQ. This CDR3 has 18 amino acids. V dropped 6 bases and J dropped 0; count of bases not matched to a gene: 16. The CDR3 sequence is CASNSGTGGATMNTEAFF. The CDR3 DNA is TGCGCCAGCAACTCCGGGACAGGCGGCGCTACGATGAACACTGAAGCTTTCTTT.

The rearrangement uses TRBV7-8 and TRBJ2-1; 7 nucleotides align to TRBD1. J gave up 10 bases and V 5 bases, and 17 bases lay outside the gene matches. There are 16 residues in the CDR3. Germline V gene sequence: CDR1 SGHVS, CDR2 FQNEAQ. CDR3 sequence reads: CASSRRDSPFSGEQFF. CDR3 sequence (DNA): TGTGCCAGCAGCCGCCGGGACAGCCCCTTCTCAGGCGAGCAGTTCTTC.

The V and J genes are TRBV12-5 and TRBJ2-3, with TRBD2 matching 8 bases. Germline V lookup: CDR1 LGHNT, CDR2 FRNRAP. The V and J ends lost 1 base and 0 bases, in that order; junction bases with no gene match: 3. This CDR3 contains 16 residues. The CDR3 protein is CASGLGLASSTDTQYF. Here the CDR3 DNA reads TGTGCTAGTGGTTTGGGACTAGCGTCTAGCACAGATACGCAGTATTTT.

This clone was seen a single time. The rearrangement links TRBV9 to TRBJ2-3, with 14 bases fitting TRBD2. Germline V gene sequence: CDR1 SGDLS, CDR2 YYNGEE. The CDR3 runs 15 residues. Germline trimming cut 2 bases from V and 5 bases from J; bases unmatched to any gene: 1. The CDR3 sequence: CASSVGTSGGDTQYF. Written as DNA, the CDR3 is TGTGCCAGCAGCGTTGGGACTAGCGGGGGAGATACGCAGTATTTT.

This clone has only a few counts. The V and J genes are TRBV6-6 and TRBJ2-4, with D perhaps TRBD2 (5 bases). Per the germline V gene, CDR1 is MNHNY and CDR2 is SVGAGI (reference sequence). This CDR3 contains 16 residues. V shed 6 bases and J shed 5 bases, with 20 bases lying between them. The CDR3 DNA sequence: TGTGCCAGCAGCCCGCGTGGGGAAACTAGGGAAAACATTCAGTACTTC. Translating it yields CASSPRGETRENIQYF.

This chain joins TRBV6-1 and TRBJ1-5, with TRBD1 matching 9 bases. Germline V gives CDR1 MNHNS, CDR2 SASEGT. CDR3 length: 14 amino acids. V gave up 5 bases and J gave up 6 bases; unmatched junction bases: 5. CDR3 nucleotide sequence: TGTGCCAGCAGTAGGACAGGGGTTCTTCAGCCCCAGCATTTT. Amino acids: CASSRTGVLQPQHF.